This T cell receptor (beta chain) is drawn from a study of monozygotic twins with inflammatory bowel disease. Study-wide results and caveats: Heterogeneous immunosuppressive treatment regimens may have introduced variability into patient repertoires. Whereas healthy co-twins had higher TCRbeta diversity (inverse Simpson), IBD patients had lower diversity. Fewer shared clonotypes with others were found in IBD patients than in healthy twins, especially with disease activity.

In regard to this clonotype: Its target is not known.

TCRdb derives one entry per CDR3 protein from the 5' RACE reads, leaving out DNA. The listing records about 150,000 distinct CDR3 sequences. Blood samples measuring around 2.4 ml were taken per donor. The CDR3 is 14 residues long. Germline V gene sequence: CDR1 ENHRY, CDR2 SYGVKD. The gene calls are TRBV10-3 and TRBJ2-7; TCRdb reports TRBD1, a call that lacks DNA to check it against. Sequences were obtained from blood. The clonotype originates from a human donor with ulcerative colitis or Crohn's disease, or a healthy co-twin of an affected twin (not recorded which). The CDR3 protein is CAISTGTGEGEQYF.